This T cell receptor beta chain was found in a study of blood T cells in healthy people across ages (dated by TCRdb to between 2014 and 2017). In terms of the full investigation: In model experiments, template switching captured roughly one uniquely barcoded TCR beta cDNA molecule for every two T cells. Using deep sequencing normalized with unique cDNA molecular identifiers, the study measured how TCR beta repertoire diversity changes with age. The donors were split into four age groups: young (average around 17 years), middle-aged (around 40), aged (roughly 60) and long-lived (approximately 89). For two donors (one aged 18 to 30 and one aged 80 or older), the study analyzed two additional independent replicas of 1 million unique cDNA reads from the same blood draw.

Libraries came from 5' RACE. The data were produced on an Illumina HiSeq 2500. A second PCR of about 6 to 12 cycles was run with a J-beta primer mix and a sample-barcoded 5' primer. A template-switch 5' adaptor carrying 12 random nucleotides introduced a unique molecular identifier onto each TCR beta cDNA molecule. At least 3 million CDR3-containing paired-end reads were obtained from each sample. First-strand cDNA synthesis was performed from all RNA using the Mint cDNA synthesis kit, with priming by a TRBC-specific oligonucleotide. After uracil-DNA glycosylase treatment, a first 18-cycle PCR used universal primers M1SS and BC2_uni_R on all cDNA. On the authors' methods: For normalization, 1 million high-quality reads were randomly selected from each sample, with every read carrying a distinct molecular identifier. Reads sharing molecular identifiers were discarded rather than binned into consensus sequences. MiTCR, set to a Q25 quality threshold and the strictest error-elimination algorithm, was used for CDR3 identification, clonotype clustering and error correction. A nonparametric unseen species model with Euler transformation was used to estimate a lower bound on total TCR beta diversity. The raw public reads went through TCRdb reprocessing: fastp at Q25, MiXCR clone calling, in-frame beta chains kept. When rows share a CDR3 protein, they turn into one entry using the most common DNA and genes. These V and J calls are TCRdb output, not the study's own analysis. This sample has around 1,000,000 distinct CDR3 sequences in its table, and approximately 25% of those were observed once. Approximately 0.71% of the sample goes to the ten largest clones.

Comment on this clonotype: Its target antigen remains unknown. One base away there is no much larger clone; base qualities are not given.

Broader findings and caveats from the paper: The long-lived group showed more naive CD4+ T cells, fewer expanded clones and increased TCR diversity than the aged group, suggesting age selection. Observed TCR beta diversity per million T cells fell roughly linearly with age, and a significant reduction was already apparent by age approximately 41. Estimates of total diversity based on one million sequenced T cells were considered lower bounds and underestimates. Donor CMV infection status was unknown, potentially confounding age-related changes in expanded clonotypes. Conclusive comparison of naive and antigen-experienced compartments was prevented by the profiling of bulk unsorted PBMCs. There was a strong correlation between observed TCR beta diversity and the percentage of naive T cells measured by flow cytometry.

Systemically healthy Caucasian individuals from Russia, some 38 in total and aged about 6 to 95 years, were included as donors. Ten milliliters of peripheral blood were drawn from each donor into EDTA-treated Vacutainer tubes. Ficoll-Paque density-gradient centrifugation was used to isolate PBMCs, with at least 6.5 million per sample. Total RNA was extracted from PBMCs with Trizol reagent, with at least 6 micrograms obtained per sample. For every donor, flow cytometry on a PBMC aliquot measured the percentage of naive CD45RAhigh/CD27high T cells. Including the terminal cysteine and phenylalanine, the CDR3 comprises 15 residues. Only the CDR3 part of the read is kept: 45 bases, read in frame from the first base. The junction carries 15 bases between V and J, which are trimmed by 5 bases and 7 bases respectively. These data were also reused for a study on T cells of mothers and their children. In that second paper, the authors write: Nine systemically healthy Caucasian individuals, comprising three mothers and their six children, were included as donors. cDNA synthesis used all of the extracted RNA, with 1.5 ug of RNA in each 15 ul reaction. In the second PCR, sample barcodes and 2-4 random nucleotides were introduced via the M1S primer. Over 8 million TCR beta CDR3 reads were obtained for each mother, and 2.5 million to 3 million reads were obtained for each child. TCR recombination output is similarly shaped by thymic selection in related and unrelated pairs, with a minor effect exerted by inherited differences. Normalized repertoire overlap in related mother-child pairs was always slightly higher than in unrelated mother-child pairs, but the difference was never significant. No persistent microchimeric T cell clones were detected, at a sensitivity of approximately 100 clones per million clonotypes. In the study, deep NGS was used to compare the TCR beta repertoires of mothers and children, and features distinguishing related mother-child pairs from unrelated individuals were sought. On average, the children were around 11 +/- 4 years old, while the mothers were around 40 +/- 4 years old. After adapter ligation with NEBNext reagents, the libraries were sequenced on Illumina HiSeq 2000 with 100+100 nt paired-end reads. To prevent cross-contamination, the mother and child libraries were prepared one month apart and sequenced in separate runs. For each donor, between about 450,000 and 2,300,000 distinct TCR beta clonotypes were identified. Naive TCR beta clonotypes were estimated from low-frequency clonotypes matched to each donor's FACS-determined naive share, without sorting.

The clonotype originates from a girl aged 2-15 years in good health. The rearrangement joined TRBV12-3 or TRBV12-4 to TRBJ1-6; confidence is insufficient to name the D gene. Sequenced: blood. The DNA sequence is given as TGTGCCAGCAGTGGACTACGGGGAGCGAATTCACCCCTCCACTTT. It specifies CASSGLRGANSPLHF.